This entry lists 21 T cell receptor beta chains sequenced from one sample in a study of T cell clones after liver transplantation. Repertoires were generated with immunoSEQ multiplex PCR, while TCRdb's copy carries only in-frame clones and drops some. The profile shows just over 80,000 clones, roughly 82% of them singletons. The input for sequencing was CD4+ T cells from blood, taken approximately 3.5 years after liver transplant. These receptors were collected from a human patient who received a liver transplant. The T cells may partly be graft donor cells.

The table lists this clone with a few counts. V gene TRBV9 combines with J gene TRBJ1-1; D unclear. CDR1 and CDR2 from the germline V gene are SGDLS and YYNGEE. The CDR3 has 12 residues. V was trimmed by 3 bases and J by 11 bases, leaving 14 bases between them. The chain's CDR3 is CASSASLGPAFF. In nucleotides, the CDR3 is TGTGCCAGCAGCGCCAGCCTTGGGCCCGCTTTCTTT.

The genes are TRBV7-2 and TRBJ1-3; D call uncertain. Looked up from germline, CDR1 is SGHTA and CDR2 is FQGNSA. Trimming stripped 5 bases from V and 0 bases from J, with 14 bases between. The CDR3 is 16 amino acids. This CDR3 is CASSPEAPGSGNTIYF. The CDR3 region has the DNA TGTGCCAGCAGCCCAGAAGCACCCGGCTCTGGAAACACCATATATTTT.

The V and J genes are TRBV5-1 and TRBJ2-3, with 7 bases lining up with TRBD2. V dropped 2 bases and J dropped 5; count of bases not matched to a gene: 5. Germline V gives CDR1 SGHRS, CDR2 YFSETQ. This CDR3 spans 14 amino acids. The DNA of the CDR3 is TGCGCCAGCAGCTTCGCGGGAGATATAGATACGCAGTATTTT. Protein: CASSFAGDIDTQYF.

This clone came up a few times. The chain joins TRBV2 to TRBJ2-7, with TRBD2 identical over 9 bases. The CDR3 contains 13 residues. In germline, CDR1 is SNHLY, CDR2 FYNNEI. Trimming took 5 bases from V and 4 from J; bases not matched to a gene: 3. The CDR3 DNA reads TGTGCCAGCAGTTGGCTAGCGGGATACGAGCAGTACTTC. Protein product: CASSWLAGYEQYF.

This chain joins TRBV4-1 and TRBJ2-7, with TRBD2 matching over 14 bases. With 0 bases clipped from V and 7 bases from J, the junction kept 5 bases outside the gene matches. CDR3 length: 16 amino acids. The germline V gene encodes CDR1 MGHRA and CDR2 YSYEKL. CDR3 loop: CASSQEGLAGEREQYF. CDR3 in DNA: TGCGCCAGCAGCCAAGAGGGACTAGCGGGAGAACGGGAGCAGTACTTC.

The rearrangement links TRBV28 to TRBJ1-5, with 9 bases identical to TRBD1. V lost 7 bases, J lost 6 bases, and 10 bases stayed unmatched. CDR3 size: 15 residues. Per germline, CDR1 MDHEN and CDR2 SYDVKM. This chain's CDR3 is CASTLGTGKGQPQHF. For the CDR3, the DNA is TGTGCCAGCACTCTCGGGACAGGGAAAGGTCAGCCCCAGCATTTT.

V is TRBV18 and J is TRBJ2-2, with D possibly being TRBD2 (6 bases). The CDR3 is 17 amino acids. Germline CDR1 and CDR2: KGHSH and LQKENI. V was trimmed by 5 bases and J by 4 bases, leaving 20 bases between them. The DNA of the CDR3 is TGTGCCAGCTCAAAGGGACTCCATTTTGTTACCACCGGGGAGCTGTTTTTT. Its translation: CASSKGLHFVTTGELFF.

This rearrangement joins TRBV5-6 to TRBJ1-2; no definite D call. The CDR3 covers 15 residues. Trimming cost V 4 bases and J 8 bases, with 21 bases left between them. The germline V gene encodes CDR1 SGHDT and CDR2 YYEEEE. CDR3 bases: TGTGCCAGCAGCCTTGACCCGAGAGTAGTTAACGGCTACACCTTC. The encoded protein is CASSLDPRVVNGYTF.

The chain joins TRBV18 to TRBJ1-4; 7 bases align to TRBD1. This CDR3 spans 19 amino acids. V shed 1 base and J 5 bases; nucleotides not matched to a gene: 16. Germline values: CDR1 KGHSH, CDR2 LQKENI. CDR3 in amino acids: CASSPLSTGAEGSNEKLFF. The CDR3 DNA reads TGTGCCAGCTCACCACTGAGCACAGGGGCCGAGGGATCAAATGAAAAACTGTTTTTT.

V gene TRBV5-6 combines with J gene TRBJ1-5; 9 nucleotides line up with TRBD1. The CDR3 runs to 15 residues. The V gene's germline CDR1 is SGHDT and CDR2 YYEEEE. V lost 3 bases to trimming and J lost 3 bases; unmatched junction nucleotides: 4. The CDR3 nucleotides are TGTGCCAGCAGCTGGTGGGACAGGGACAATCAGCCCCAGCATTTT. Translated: CASSWWDRDNQPQHF.

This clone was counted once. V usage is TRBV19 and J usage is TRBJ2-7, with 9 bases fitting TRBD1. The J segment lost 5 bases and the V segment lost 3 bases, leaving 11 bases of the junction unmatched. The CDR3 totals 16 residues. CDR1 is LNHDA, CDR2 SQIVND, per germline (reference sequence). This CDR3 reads CASSMNPGTGWHEQYF. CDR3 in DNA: TGTGCCAGTAGTATGAACCCCGGGACAGGGTGGCACGAGCAGTACTTC.

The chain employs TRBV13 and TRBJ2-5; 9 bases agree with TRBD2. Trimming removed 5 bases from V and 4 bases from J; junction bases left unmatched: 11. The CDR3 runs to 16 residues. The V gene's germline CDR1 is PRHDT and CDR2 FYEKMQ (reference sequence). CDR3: CASSPLGVAGVETQYF. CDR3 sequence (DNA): TGTGCCAGCAGCCCTCTGGGAGTAGCGGGGGTAGAGACCCAGTACTTC.

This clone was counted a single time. The CDR3 spells CASSLGGAPNEKLFF. For the CDR3, the DNA is TGTGCCAGCAGCTTGGGGGGGGCCCCGAATGAAAAACTGTTTTTT. V and J are TRBV7-9 and TRBJ1-4; D is perhaps TRBD1 (6 bases). The V and J ends lost 3 bases and 5 bases respectively, with 13 bases between them. The CDR3 spans 15 residues. Germline CDR1 SEHNR, CDR2 FQNEAQ (reference sequence).

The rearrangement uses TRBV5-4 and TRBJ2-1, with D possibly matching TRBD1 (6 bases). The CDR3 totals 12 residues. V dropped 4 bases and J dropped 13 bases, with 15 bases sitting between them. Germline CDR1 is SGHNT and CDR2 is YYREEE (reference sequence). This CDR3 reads CASSQWTAPQFF. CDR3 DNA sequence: TGTGCCAGCAGCCAATGGACAGCTCCTCAGTTCTTC. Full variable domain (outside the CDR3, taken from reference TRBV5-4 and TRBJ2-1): ETGVTQSPTHLIKTRGQQVTLRCSSQSGHNTVSWYQQALGQGPQFIFQYYREEENGRGNFPPRFSGLQFPNYSSELNVNALELDDSALYLCASSQWTAPQFFGPGTRLTVL.

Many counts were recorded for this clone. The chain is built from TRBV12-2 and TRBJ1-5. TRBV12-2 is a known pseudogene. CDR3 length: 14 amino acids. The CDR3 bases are TGTGCAAGTCGCTTAGTCCGGGCGGTTCAGCCCCAGCATTTT. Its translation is CASRLVRAVQPQHF.

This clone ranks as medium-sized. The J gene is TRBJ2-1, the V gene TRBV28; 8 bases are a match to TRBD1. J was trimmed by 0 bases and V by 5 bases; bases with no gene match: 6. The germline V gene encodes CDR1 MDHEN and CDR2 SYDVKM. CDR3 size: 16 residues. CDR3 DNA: TGTGCCAGCAGTGGAGACGGACAGGGCTCCTACAATGAGCAGTTCTTC. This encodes CASSGDGQGSYNEQFF.

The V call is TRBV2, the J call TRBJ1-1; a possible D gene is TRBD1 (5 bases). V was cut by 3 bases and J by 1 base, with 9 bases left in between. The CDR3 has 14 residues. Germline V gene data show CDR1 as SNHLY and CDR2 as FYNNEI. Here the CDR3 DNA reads TGTGCCAGCAGTGATGAGGGGCAGAACACTGAAGCTTTCTTT. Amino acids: CASSDEGQNTEAFF.

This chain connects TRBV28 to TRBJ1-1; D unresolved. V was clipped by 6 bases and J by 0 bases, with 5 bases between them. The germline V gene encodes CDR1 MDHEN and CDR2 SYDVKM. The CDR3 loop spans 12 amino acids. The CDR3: CASRPVNTEAFF. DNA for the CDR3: TGTGCCAGCAGACCAGTGAACACTGAAGCTTTCTTT.

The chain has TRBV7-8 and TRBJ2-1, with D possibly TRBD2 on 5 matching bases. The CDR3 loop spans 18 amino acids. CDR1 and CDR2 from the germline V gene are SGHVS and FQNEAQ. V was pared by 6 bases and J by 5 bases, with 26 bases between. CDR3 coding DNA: TGTGCCAGCAGTCTTCCCGGGCGCCGACTATCTTTCAACAATGAGCAGTTCTTC. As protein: CASSLPGRRLSFNNEQFF.

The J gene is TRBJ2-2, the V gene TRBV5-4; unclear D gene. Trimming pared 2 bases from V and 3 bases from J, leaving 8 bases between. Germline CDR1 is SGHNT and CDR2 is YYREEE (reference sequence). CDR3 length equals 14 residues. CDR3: CASSFYSYTGELFF. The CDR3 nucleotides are TGTGCCAGCAGCTTTTACAGCTACACCGGGGAGCTGTTTTTT. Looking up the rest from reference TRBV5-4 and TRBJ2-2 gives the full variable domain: ETGVTQSPTHLIKTRGQQVTLRCSSQSGHNTVSWYQQALGQGPQFIFQYYREEENGRGNFPPRFSGLQFPNYSSELNVNALELDDSALYLCASSFYSYTGELFFGEGSRLTVL.

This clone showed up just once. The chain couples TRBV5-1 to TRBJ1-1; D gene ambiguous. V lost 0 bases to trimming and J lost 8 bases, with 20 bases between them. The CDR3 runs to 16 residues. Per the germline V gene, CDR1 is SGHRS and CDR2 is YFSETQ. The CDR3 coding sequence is TGCGCCAGCAGCTTGGCACCTCCGAAGTCGATATTAGAAGCTTTCTTT. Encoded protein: CASSLAPPKSILEAFF.